Described below is a single TCR beta chain sequence and its context. This entry belongs to a study of T-cell reconstitution after alpha-beta-depleted transplantation in children. Unique molecular identifiers were incorporated into the prepared TCRbeta library. TCRdb redid the calling of the PCR reads with MiXCR, one entry per CDR3 protein. Of roughly 220,000 distinct CDR3 sequences in the sample, more than 10% were seen once. Germline assignment: CDR1 DFQATT and CDR2 SNEGSKA (reference sequence). CDR3 length: 14 amino acids. V was clipped by 4 bases and J by 5 bases; unmatched bases: 1. The sequence derives from a human donor who donated a stem cell graft to a child with acute lymphoblastic leukemia. The specimen comprised PBMCs from the stem cell graft donor, sampled from the stem cell graft. This sequence joins TRBV20-1 and TRBJ2-1; 14 bases match TRBD2. CDR3 coding DNA: TGCAGTGCTATGGGACTAGCGGGAGACAATGAGCAGTTCTTC. As protein: CSAMGLAGDNEQFF.